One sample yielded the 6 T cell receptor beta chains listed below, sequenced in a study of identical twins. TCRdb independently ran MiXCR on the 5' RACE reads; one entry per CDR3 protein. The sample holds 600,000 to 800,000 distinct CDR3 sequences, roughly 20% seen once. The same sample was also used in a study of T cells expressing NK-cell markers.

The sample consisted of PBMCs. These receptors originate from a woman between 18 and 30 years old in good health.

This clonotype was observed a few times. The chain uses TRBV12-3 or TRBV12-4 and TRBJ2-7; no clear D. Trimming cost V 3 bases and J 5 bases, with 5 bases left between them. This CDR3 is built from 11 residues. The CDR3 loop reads CASSFDHEQYF. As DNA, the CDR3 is TGTGCCAGCAGTTTTGACCACGAGCAGTACTTC.

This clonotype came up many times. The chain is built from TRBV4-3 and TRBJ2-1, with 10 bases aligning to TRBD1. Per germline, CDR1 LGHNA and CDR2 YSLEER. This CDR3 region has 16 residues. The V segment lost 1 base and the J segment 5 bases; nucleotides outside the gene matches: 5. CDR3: CASSQVTGQGNNEQFF. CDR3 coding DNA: TGCGCCAGCAGCCAAGTTACGGGACAGGGGAACAATGAGCAGTTCTTC.

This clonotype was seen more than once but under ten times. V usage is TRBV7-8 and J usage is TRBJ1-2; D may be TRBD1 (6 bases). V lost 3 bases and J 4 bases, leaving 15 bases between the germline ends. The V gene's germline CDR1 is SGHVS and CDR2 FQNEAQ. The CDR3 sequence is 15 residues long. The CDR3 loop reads CASSLGEGGFYGYTF. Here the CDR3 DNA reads TGTGCCAGCAGCTTGGGGGAGGGGGGTTTCTATGGCTACACCTTC.

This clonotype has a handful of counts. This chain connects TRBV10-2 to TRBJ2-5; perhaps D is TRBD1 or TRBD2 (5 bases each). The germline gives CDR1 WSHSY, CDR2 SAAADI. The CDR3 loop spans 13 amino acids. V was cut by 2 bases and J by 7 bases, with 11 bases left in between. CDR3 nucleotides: TGCGCCAGCAGTGAGGGGGGAGTCGCGACCCAGTACTTC. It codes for CASSEGGVATQYF.

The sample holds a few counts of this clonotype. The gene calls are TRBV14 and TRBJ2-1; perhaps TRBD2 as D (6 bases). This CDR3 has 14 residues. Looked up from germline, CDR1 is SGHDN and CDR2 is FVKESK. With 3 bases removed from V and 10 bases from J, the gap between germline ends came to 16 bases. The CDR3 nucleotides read TGTGCCAGCAGCCAGATTACTTGGACTACAGAGCAGTTCTTC. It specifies CASSQITWTTEQFF.

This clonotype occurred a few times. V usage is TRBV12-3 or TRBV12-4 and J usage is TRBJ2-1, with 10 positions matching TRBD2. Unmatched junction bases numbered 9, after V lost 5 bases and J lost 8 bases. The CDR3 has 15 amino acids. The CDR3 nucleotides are TGTGCCAGCAGTCTCTCTAGCGGGAGAGTACATGAGCAGTTCTTC. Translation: CASSLSSGRVHEQFF.